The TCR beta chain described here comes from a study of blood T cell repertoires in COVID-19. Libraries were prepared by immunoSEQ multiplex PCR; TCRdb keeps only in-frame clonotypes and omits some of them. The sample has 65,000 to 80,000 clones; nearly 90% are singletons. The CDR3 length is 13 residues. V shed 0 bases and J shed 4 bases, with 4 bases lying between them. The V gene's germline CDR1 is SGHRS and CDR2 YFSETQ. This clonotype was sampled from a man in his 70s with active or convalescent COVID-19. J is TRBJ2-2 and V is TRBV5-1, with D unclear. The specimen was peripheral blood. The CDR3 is CASSLVLTGELFF. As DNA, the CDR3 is TGCGCCAGCAGCTTGGTCCTCACCGGGGAGCTGTTTTTT.